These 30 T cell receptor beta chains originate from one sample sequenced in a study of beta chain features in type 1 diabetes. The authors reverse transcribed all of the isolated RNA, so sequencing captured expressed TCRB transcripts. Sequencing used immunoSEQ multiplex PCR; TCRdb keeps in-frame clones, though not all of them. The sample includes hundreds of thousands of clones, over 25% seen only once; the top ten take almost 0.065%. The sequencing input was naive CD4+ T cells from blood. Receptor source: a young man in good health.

The CDR3 DNA is TGCAGCGTTGTGGGTTCGGCTGGAGATCTCGGCGAGCAGTACTTC. Protein sequence: CSVVGSAGDLGEQYF. This sequence joins TRBV29-1 and TRBJ2-7, with no clear D. In germline, CDR1 is SQVTM, CDR2 ANQGSEA. The CDR3 is 15 residues long. V was pared by 4 bases and J by 6 bases, with 22 bases between.

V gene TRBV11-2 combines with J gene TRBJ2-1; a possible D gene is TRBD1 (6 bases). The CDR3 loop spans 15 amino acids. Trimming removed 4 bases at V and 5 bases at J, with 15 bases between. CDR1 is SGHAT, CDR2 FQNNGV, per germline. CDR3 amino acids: CASSSPGTQHNEQFF. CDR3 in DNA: TGTGCCAGCAGCTCCCCCGGGACACAACACAATGAGCAGTTCTTC.

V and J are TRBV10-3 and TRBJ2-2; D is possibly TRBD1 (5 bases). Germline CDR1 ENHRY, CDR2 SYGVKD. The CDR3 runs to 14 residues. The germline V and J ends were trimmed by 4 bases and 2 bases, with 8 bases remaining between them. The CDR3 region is CAISGTQNTGELFF. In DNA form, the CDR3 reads TGTGCCATCAGTGGGACACAAAACACCGGGGAGCTGTTTTTT.

For the CDR3, the DNA is TGTGCCAGCAGCCCTCATGGGCTCCGGCAAGAGACCCAGTACTTC. Translated, it gives CASSPHGLRQETQYF. J is TRBJ2-5 and V is TRBV7-2; D remains ambiguous. Germline values: CDR1 SGHTA, CDR2 FQGNSA. The CDR3 loop spans 15 amino acids. V lost 5 bases, J lost 2 bases, and 15 bases lay in between. The full variable domain, rest sourced from reference TRBV7-2 and TRBJ2-5, is GAGVSQSPSNKVTEKGKDVELRCDPISGHTALYWYRQSLGQGLEFLIYFQGNSAPDKSGLPSDRFSAERTGGSVSTLTIQRTQQEDSAVYLCASSPHGLRQETQYFGPGTRLLVL.

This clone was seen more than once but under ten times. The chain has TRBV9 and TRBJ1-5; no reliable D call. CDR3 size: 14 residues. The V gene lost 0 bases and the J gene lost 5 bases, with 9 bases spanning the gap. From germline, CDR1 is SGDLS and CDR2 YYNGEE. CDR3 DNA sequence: TGTGCCAGCAGCGTAGAAGGAACCGATCAGCCCCAGCATTTT. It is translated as CASSVEGTDQPQHF.

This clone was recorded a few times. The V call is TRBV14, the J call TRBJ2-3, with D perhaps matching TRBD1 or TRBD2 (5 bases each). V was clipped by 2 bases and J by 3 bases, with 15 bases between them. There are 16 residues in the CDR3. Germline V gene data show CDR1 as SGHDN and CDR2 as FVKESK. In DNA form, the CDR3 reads TGTGCCAGCAGCCAACTTCCCTTTTGGGGGACAGATACGCAGTATTTT. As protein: CASSQLPFWGTDTQYF.

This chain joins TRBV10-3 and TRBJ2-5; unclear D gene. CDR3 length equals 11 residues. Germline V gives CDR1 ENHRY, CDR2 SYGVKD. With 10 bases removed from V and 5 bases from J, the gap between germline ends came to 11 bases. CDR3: CATEERETQYF. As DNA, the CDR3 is TGTGCCACTGAAGAACGGGAGACCCAGTACTTC.

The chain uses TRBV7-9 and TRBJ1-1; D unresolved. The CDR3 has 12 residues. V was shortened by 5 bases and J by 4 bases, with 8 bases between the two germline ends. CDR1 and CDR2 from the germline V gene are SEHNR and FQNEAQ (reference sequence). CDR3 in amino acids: CASSRPRTEAFF. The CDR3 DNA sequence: TGTGCCAGCAGCCGTCCCCGCACTGAAGCTTTCTTT.

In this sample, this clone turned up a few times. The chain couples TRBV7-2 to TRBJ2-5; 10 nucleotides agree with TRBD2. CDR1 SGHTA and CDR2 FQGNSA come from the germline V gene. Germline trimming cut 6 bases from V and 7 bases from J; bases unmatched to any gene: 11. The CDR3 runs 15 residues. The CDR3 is CASRSGLAVEGTQYF. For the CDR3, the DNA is TGTGCCAGCAGATCAGGACTAGCGGTAGAAGGGACCCAGTACTTC.

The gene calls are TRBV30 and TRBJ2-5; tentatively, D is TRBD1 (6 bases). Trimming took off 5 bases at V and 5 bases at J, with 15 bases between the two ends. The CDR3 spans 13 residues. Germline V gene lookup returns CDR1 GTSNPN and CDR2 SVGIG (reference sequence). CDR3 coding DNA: TGTGCCTGGGAAACAGGGCTCTGGGAGACCCAGTACTTC. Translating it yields CAWETGLWETQYF.

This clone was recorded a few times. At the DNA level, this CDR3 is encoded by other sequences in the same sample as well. The CDR3 DNA follows: TGTGCCAGCTCACCCCCGACAGGGCAAGAGACCCAGTACTTC. Amino acids: CASSPPTGQETQYF. The chain combines TRBV18 with TRBJ2-5; 7 bases fit TRBD1. CDR1 and CDR2 (germline): KGHSH, LQKENI. V was pared by 3 bases and J by 2 bases, with 3 bases of the junction left unmatched. The CDR3 is made up of 14 amino acids.

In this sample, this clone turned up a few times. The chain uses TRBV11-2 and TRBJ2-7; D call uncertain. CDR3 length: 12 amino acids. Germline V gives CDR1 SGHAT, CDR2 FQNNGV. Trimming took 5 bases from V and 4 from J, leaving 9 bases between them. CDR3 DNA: TGTGCCAGCAGCGCCTTTGGGTACGAGCAGTACTTC. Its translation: CASSAFGYEQYF.

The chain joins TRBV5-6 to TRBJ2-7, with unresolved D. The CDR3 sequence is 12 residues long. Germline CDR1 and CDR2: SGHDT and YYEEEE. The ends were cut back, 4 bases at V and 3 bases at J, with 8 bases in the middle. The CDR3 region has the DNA TGTGCCAGCAGCATCGACCGCTACGAGCAGTACTTC. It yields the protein CASSIDRYEQYF.

In nucleotides, the CDR3 is TGTGCCAGCAGGGGACAGGGGGCTGCAAAAGAGACCCAGTACTTC. Translated: CASRGQGAAKETQYF. The genes are TRBV28 and TRBJ2-5, with TRBD1 matching 12 bases. The V gene end was trimmed by 6 bases and the J gene end by 3 bases; junction bases not matched to a gene: 5. The CDR3 has 15 residues. Germline V gene data show CDR1 as MDHEN and CDR2 as SYDVKM.

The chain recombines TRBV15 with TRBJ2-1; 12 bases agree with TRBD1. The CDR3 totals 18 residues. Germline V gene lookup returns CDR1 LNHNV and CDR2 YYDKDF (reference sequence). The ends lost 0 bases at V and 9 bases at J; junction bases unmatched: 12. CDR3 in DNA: TGTGCCACCAGCAGAGAGCCCCTCAGAGGGACAGGGGGCAGTGAGCAGTTCTTC. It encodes CATSREPLRGTGGSEQFF.

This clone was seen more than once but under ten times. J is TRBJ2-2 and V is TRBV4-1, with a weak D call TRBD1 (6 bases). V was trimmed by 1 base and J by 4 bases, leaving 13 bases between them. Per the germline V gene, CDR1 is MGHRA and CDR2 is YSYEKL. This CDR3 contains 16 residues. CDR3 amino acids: CASSQAGALGTGELFF. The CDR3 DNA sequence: TGCGCCAGCAGCCAAGCAGGGGCCTTGGGCACCGGGGAGCTGTTTTTT.

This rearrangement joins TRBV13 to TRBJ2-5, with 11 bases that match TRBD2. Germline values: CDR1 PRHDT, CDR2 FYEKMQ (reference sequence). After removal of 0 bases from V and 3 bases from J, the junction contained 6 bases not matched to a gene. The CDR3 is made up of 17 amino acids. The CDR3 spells CASSLGGSGRAKETQYF. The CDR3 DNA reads TGTGCCAGCAGCTTAGGCGGTAGCGGGAGGGCCAAAGAGACCCAGTACTTC.

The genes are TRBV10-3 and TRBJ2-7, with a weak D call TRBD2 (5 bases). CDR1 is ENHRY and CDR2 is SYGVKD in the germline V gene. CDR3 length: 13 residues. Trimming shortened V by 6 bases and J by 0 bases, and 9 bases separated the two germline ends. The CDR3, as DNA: TGTGCCATCAGGAGGGAGTCCTCCTACGAGCAGTACTTC. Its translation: CAIRRESSYEQYF.

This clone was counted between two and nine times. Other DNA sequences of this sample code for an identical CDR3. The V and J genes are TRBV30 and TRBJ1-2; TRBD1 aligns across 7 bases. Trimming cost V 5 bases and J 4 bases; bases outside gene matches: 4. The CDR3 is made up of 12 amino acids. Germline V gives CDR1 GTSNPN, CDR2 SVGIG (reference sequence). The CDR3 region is CAWSTGTYGYTF. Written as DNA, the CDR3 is TGTGCCTGGTCGACAGGGACCTATGGCTACACCTTC.

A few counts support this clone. CDR3 DNA: TGTGCCACCTCCTCCCCGGGACGTAGCTCCTACGAGCAGTACTTC. This codes for CATSSPGRSSYEQYF. The chain carries TRBV28 and TRBJ2-7, with D perhaps assigned TRBD1 or TRBD2 (5 bases each). The CDR3 is 15 amino acids. The germline V gene encodes CDR1 MDHEN and CDR2 SYDVKM. The V end was cut by 10 bases, the J end by 0 bases, with 19 bases between.

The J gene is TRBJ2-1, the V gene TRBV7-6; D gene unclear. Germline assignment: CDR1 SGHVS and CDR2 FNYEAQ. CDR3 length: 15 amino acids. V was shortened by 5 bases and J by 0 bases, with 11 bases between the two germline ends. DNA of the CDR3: TGTGCCAGCAGCGCTACCTATAGCTCCTACAATGAGCAGTTCTTC. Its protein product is CASSATYSSYNEQFF.

As DNA, the CDR3 is TGTGCCAGCAGGCCGACTAGCGGGAGGAGGAATGAGCAGTTCTTC. This sequence encodes CASRPTSGRRNEQFF. J is TRBJ2-1 and V is TRBV11-2; 13 bases agree with TRBD2. The CDR3 length is 15 residues. Trimming cost V 6 bases and J 7 bases; bases outside gene matches: 6. The germline gives CDR1 SGHAT, CDR2 FQNNGV.

This chain's CDR3 is CASNGQGSYEQYF. Written as DNA, the CDR3 is TGTGCCAGCAACGGGCAGGGGTCCTACGAGCAGTACTTC. This chain joins TRBV25-1 and TRBJ2-7, with D perhaps TRBD1 (6 bases). This CDR3 region has 13 residues. The ends were cut back, 7 bases at V and 1 base at J, with 11 bases in the middle. Germline V lookup: CDR1 MGHDK, CDR2 SYGVNS.

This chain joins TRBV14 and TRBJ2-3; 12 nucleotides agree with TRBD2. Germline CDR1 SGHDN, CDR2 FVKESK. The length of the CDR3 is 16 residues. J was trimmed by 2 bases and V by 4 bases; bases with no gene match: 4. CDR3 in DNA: TGTGCCAGCAGCCTCAGACTAGCGGGAGCCACAGATACGCAGTATTTT. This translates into CASSLRLAGATDTQYF.

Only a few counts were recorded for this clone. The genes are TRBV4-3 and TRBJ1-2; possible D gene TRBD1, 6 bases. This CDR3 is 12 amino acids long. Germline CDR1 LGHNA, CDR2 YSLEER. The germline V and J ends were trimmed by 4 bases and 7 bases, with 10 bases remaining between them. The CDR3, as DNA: TGCGCCAGCAGCCGATCAGGGGTTGGCTACACCTTC. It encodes CASSRSGVGYTF.

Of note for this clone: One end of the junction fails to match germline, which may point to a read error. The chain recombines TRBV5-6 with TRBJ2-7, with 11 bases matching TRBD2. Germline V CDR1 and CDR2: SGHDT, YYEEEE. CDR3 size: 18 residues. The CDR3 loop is CASPHPPDPGLAELPAIF. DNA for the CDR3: TGTGCCAGCCCCCATCCCCCGGATCCGGGACTAGCGGAGCTCCCCGCCATCTTC.

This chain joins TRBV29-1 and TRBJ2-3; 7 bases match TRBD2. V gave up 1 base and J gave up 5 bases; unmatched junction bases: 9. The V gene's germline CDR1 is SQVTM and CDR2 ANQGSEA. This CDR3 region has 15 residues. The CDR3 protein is CSVEGRESYGDTQYF. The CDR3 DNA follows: TGCAGCGTTGAAGGGCGGGAGAGTTATGGAGATACGCAGTATTTT.

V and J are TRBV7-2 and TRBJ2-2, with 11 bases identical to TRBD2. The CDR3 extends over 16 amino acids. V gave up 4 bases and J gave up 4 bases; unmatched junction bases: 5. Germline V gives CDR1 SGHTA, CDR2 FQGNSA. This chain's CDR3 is CASSSRLAGITGELFF. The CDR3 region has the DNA TGTGCCAGCAGCTCAAGACTAGCGGGAATCACCGGGGAGCTGTTTTTT.

The CDR3 loop reads CASSTRDRYTEAFF. The CDR3 DNA sequence: TGTGCCAGCAGCACGCGGGACAGATACACTGAAGCTTTCTTT. The chain recombines TRBV13 with TRBJ1-1; 7 bases map to TRBD1. Germline assignment: CDR1 PRHDT and CDR2 FYEKMQ (reference sequence). The CDR3 totals 14 residues. J lost 3 bases, V lost 5 bases, and 6 bases had no gene match.

The CDR3 loop is CASSLRSDNEQFF. For the CDR3, the DNA is TGTGCCAGCAGCCTTCGTAGCGACAATGAGCAGTTCTTC. This rearrangement joins TRBV9 to TRBJ2-1; D may be TRBD2 (5 bases). V was shortened by 4 bases and J by 5 bases, with 10 bases between the two germline ends. CDR3 size: 13 residues. Germline CDR1 SGDLS, CDR2 YYNGEE.